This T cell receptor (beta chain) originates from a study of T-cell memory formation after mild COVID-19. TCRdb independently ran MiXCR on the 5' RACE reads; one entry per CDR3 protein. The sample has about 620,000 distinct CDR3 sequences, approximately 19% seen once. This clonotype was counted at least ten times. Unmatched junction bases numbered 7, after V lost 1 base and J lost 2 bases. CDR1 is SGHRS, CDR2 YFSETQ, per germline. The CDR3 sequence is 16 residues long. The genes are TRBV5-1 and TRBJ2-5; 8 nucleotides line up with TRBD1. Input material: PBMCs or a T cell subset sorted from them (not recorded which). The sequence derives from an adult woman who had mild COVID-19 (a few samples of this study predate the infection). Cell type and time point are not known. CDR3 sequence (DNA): TGCGCCAGCAGCTTGACCCAGACAGGGGTACAAGAGACCCAGTACTTC. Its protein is CASSLTQTGVQETQYF.